These 8 T cell receptor beta chains originate from one sample sequenced in a study of T cells in Graves' hyperthyroidism and ophthalmopathy. Using RNA transcripts as the source, TCR beta CDR3 regions were amplified. During a first-round RT-PCR of the TCR CDR3, the HTBI primer set was used. TCRdb redid the calling of the multiplex PCR reads with MiXCR, one entry per CDR3 protein. The sample consists of about 380,000 distinct CDR3 sequences, roughly 13% of them appearing once. The sample consisted of blood. Every receptor here comes from a woman aged 60 to 75 with Graves' hyperthyroidism.

This clonotype has ten or more counts. This chain links TRBV3-1 with TRBJ1-2, with 9 bases aligning to TRBD1. The CDR3 has 13 residues. The germline CDR1 and CDR2 sequences are LGHDT and YNNKEL (reference sequence). Losses at the gene ends were 4 bases for V and 8 bases for J; bases not matched to a gene: 5. The CDR3 DNA reads TGTGCCAGCAGCCCCGGACAGGGGAGAGGCTACACCTTC. Amino acid sequence: CASSPGQGRGYTF.

In this sample, this clonotype turned up many times. The rearrangement joins TRBV12-3 or TRBV12-4 to TRBJ2-7, with 8 bases lining up with TRBD1. Trimming at V came to 6 bases and at J to 2 bases, leaving 9 bases not matched to a gene. The CDR3 totals 15 residues. This CDR3 is CASRSRTGFPYEQYF. The CDR3 DNA sequence: TGTGCCAGCAGGAGCCGGACAGGGTTCCCCTACGAGCAGTACTTC.

A few counts support this clonotype. The genes are TRBV6-1 and TRBJ2-1, with 7 positions matching TRBD1. The germline CDR1 and CDR2 sequences are MNHNS and SASEGT. The J segment lost 2 bases and the V segment lost 7 bases, leaving 8 bases of the junction unmatched. The CDR3 loop spans 15 amino acids. Here the CDR3 DNA reads TGTGCCAGCACCCAAATAGGGACAGCCTACAATGAGCAGTTCTTC. Translation: CASTQIGTAYNEQFF.

The chain joins TRBV18 to TRBJ2-7; D gene uncertain. The germline V gene encodes CDR1 KGHSH and CDR2 LQKENI. V was pared by 1 base and J by 5 bases, with 12 bases between. The CDR3 spans 14 residues. The CDR3 sequence: CASSPLPTNHEQYF. DNA of the CDR3: TGTGCCAGCTCACCACTCCCCACGAACCACGAGCAGTACTTC.

This clonotype came up a few times. The chain joins TRBV24-1 to TRBJ2-1, with 9 bases aligning to TRBD2. The CDR3 sequence is 16 residues long. The germline CDR1 and CDR2 sequences are KGHDR and SFDVKD. V lost 5 bases and J lost 2; bases outside the gene matches: 6. The CDR3 DNA follows: TGTGCCACCAGTGGGGGTAGCGGGAGCCCCTACAATGAGCAGTTCTTC. Its protein product is CATSGGSGSPYNEQFF.

This clonotype was seen only a few times. The chain couples TRBV11-2 to TRBJ2-1; D may be TRBD1 or TRBD2 (5 bases each). The DNA matches TRBJ2-7 better at its end, which makes the J call doubtful. The CDR3 spans 14 residues. From germline, CDR1 is SGHAT and CDR2 FQNNGV. This CDR3 reads CASSRSAGTDEQYF. In DNA form, the CDR3 reads TGTGCCAGCAGCCGGAGTGCAGGGACCGATGAGCAGTACTTC.

V and J are TRBV6-6 and TRBJ2-7; D perhaps matches TRBD2 (6 bases). CDR3 length: 14 residues. CDR1 is MNHNY and CDR2 is SVGAGI in the germline V gene (reference sequence). Trimming shortened V by 4 bases and J by 4 bases, and 14 bases separated the two germline ends. CDR3 sequence: CASSFSGELYEQYF. The CDR3 nucleotides read TGTGCCAGCAGTTTCTCGGGAGAGTTATACGAGCAGTACTTC.

Many counts were recorded for this clonotype. This chain joins TRBV28 and TRBJ2-7, with 8 nucleotides matching TRBD1. The CDR3 has 17 residues. The V and J ends lost 2 bases and 0 bases, in that order; junction bases with no gene match: 9. Germline CDR1 and CDR2: MDHEN and SYDVKM. CDR3 loop: CASSLPTQGASSYEQYF. CDR3 bases: TGTGCCAGCAGTTTACCTACCCAGGGGGCAAGCTCCTACGAGCAGTACTTC. The complete variable domain, with remaining parts taken from reference TRBV28 and TRBJ2-7, reads DVKVTQSSRYLVKRTGEKVFLECVQDMDHENMFWYRQDPGLGLRLIYFSYDVKMKEKGDIPEGYSVSREKKERFSLILESASTNQTSMYLCASSLPTQGASSYEQYFGPGTRLTVT.